This T cell receptor beta chain was captured in a study of CD8+CD57+ T cells in acquired aplastic anemia (dated by TCRdb to between 2017 and 2018). As for the study more broadly: Extracted DNA from sorted CD4+ and CD8+ cells averaged around 2.9 ug, ranging from roughly 0.19 to 27.4 ug. A CD8+CD57+ expansion meant a frequency higher than the mean frequency seen in healthy subjects. Findings and caveats that apply to the study as a whole: Although roughly 30 CD8+ CDR3 sequences were shared by patients and controls, these sequences appeared highly expressed in patients and within the immunodominant clones of patients. Patients and healthy controls showed no significant difference in CD8+ Simpson's diversity (P=0.060).

This clonotype occurred many times. The antigen it recognizes is unknown. Base quality data are lacking; no much larger clone is found one base away. Genomic DNA was used as template for profiling of TCR beta VDJ combinations and CDR3 sequences. An Illumina HiSeq 2000 was used for TCR repertoire sequencing. As for how the authors treated the data: TRBV/TRBJ rearrangement plots, CDR3 size and DJ length profiles, and Simpson's diversity index were used to assess repertoires. The most abundant DNA sequence in the deep sequencing data was defined as the immunodominant clone. CDR3 amino acid sequences were checked for sharing between subjects and were compared against published repertoires and the VDJdb database. TCRdb cleaned the public reads at Q25 with fastp, built clones with MiXCR and kept in-frame beta chains. CDR3 protein sequences are deduplicated, and each keeps its most common genes and DNA. TCRdb, not the original authors, processed these V and J calls. This sample lists just over 450,000 distinct CDR3 sequences; roughly 34% were detected once. The top ten hold approximately 0.82% of the sample.

From a lookup of the germline V gene, CDR1 and CDR2 are SNHLY and FYNNEI. The CDR3 starts with the cysteine, ends with the phenylalanine, and has 14 residues. Of all the DNA, just the CDR3 is kept, 42 bases in frame from base 1. V is clipped by 6 bases and J by 5 bases, and the sequence between their germline boundaries is 16 bases long. Flow cytometry had shown CD8+CD57+ cell expansion in the patients selected for sequencing. All patients had severe acquired aplastic anemia diagnosed by International Study of Aplastic Anemia and Agranulocytosis and Camitta criteria. Patients had received no therapy at the time of blood sampling. The study deep-sequenced TCR repertoires of sorted CD4+ and CD8+ blood T cells from severe aplastic anemia patients and healthy subjects. Patients were enrolled under clinicaltrials.gov protocols 00001620, 01623167, 00001397, 00071045, 00081523 and 00961064 in the USA. Ficoll-Paque density gradient centrifugation was used to isolate peripheral blood mononuclear cells. Before DNA extraction, CD4+ and CD8+ T cells were sorted with FACS or magnetic beads.

The sample was sorted CD4+, CD8+, or CD8+CD57+ T cells (not recorded which) from PBMCs. The sequence was collected from a human donor with aplastic anemia. This sequence uses TRBV2 and TRBJ1-1, and perhaps TRBD1 as D gene, on 5 matching bases. The sequence in DNA is TGTGCCAGCAGAAAGACCCGAAGGGGAACTGAAGCTTTCTTT. It encodes CASRKTRRGTEAFF. Joined to the reference TRBV2 and TRBJ1-1 proteins, this CDR3 gives the full variable domain: EPEVTQTPSHQVTQMGQEVILRCVPISNHLYFYWYRQILGQKVEFLVSFYNNEISEKSEIFDDQFSVERPDGSNFTLKIRSTKLEDSAMYFCASRKTRRGTEAFFGQGTRLTVV.